The present T cell receptor (beta chain) was sequenced within a study of blood T cell repertoires in COVID-19. Clones were read by immunoSEQ multiplex PCR, and TCRdb kept only the in-frame ones, dropping some. The table lists some 62,000 clones, over 75% of them singletons. V shed 4 bases, J shed 0 bases, and the junction held 2 bases outside the gene matches. The CDR3 spans 16 residues. In germline, CDR1 is LNHDA, CDR2 SQIVND (reference sequence). The sample holds one count of this clone. The V gene is TRBV19, the J gene TRBJ1-6, with 8 nucleotides matching TRBD1. This TCR was sampled from a human donor in a cohort sampled during active COVID-19. The source material was peripheral blood. CDR3 coding DNA: TGTGCCAGTAGTACAACAGGGGGCTCCTATAATTCACCCCTCCACTTT. Translating it yields CASSTTGGSYNSPLHF.